This T cell receptor beta chain was sequenced in a study of blood T cell repertoires in COVID-19. About the study: Sites in the United States, Italy and Spain provided acute and convalescent COVID-19 samples. The analysed material was cDNA or gDNA that came from T cells, B-cell-depleted T cells, or PBMCs.

In the study's own analysis: From reference gene primer amplification, estimates of nucleated cell counts were derived. Some clones are missing from TCRdb's copy, which holds only in-frame ones; the method was immunoSEQ multiplex PCR. D and trimming were read from the DNA, whereas the V and J calls and clone size are those reported in that table. The sample holds more than 150,000 clones; 70% to 90% are singletons and the top ten take 2.5% to 3%. Losses at the gene ends were 3 bases for V and 2 bases for J; bases not matched to a gene: 2. From germline, CDR1 is LNHDA and CDR2 SQIVND (reference sequence). The CDR3 runs 15 residues.

The chain carries TRBV19 and TRBJ1-4; 8 positions match TRBD1. This receptor was obtained from a man in his forties with active or convalescent COVID-19. The specimen was peripheral blood. The CDR3 region has the DNA TGTGCCAGTAGTATTCAGGGGGCGACTAATGAAAAACTGTTTTTT. This gives the protein CASSIQGATNEKLFF.